What follows is one TCR beta chain and its context. What it binds is not known. Treatment noted: roughly 19 received Ad26.COV2.S at low or high dose, single or two shots; 5 received placebo; per-sample allocation not given. Samples came from day 63 after the first vaccine or placebo injection. The CDR3 sequence is 16 residues long. Trimming cost V 4 bases and J 3 bases, with 17 bases left between them. Germline V gene data show CDR1 as SGHNT and CDR2 as YYREEE (reference sequence). Some clones are missing from TCRdb's copy, which holds only in-frame ones; the method was immunoSEQ multiplex PCR. The table records about 400,000 clones, around nine tenths of them present only once. This entry is derived from a study of Ad26.COV2.S vaccination and SARS-CoV-2 variants. Findings and limits, study-wide: Possible underestimation of total T cell responses by the TCR breadth and depth analyses was noted. Non-spike TCR breadth showed similarity between vaccine and placebo recipients.

The chain links TRBV5-4 to TRBJ2-1, with a weak D call TRBD2 (5 bases). The sequence was collected from a person aged 18-65 years who received the Ad26.COV2.S COVID-19 vaccine or a placebo. The sequences come from peripheral blood, collected in a trial of Ad26.COV2.S vaccine versus placebo. This CDR3 is CASSPVMGALYNEQFF. As DNA, the CDR3 is TGTGCCAGCAGCCCAGTGATGGGAGCGCTCTACAATGAGCAGTTCTTC.